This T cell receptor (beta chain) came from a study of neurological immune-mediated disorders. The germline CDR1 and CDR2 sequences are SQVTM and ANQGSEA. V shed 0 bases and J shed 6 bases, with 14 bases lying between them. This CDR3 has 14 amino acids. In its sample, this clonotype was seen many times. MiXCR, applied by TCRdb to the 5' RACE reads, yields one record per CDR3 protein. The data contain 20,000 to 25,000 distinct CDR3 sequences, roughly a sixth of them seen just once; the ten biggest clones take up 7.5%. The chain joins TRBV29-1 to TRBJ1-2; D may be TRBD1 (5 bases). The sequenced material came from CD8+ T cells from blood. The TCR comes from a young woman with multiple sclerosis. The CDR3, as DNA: TGCAGCGTTGAAGATCCGGGGCCCAGGGATGGCTACACCTTC. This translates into CSVEDPGPRDGYTF.